Presented here are 30 T cell receptor beta chains from one specimen sequenced in a study of patients and donors after allogeneic stem cell transplantation. TCRdb used MiXCR to reprocess the RT-PCR reads, holding one entry per CDR3 protein. The sample includes about 7,600 distinct CDR3 sequences, roughly 10% of them seen just once. The sample comprised blood, either unsorted or a sorted T cell fraction (not recorded which). Receptors originate from a human donor who was either an allogeneic HSCT recipient or a stem cell or donor lymphocyte infusion donor (not recorded which). It is not recorded whose cells these are; they may come from a transplant donor.

The V call is TRBV4-3, the J call TRBJ2-1; 9 bases line up with TRBD2. The CDR3 has 17 amino acids. With 4 bases clipped from V and 9 bases from J, the junction kept 16 bases outside the gene matches. The germline CDR1 and CDR2 sequences are LGHNA and YSLEER. DNA of the CDR3: TGCGCCAGCAGCCGGGATGTTGGGAGCGGGGGGACTGGTGAGCAGTTCTTC. This translates into CASSRDVGSGGTGEQFF.

This clonotype has only a few counts. The V call is TRBV11-2, the J call TRBJ1-2; D unresolved. CDR1 is SGHAT, CDR2 FQNNGV, per germline. V gave up 5 bases and J gave up 8 bases, with 12 bases separating them. CDR3 length: 12 residues. The CDR3 sequence is CASSPTTRGYTF. The CDR3 nucleotides are TGTGCCAGCAGCCCAACCACTCGGGGCTACACCTTC.

This clonotype has a count of ten or more. The chain recombines TRBV13 with TRBJ2-1; a possible D gene is TRBD1 (5 bases). Germline V gives CDR1 PRHDT, CDR2 FYEKMQ (reference sequence). CDR3 length: 18 amino acids. With 1 base removed from V and 2 bases from J, the gap between germline ends came to 18 bases. The CDR3 coding sequence is TGTGCCAGCAGCTTAGCGGGTTGGGGCAGGACCCCCTACAATGAGCAGTTCTTC. Protein product: CASSLAGWGRTPYNEQFF.

The chain links TRBV5-8 to TRBJ1-3; D remains ambiguous. Germline CDR1 is SGHTS and CDR2 is YDEGEE. This CDR3 region has 14 residues. The V end lost 0 bases, the J end lost 2 bases, and 6 bases lay between the germline ends. The DNA of the CDR3 is TGTGCCAGCAGCTTGGTGGGTACTGGAAACACCATATATTTT. Amino acid sequence: CASSLVGTGNTIYF.

The rearrangement uses TRBV7-9 and TRBJ1-1, with D uncertain. This CDR3 has 17 amino acids. The ends were cut back, 2 bases at V and 6 bases at J, with 22 bases in the middle. In germline, CDR1 is SEHNR, CDR2 FQNEAQ (reference sequence). Here the CDR3 DNA reads TGTGCCAGCAGCTTATTCCGGGGTTGGGAGCGAAACGCTGAAGCTTTCTTT. This sequence encodes CASSLFRGWERNAEAFF.

This clonotype occurred many times. The chain employs TRBV5-1 and TRBJ1-1; D unresolved. The CDR3 extends over 12 amino acids. Looked up from germline, CDR1 is SGHRS and CDR2 is YFSETQ. Between the trimmed V and J ends, which lost 4 bases and 7 bases, there was a span of 11 bases. CDR3 amino acids: CASSLDMNEAFF. The CDR3 DNA is TGCGCCAGCAGCCTAGACATGAATGAAGCTTTCTTT.

The chain couples TRBV12-3 or TRBV12-4 to TRBJ2-3; the match to TRBD2 covers 11 bases. The junction had 1 base not matched to a gene; V was cut back by 3 bases and J by 2 bases. The CDR3 spans 15 residues. The CDR3: CASSFSGGATDTQYF. CDR3 coding DNA: TGTGCCAGCAGTTTTAGCGGGGGGGCCACAGATACGCAGTATTTT.

In this sample, this clonotype turned up a few times. V gene TRBV20-1 combines with J gene TRBJ2-5; 7 nucleotides line up with TRBD2. V lost 4 bases and J lost 5; bases outside the gene matches: 4. The CDR3 totals 12 residues. CDR1 is DFQATT and CDR2 is SNEGSKA in the germline V gene (reference sequence). This CDR3 reads CSAIFGGETQYF. Here the CDR3 DNA reads TGCAGTGCTATTTTCGGGGGGGAGACCCAGTACTTC.

This clonotype came up a few times. The chain links TRBV7-2 to TRBJ1-2; D may be TRBD1 (5 bases). Germline V gives CDR1 SGHTA, CDR2 FQGNSA. Between the trimmed V and J ends, which lost 5 bases and 4 bases, there was a span of 17 bases. CDR3 length equals 15 residues. In DNA, the CDR3 is TGTGCCAGCAGCGTCCAGGGTTTCCTCCCCTATGGCTACACCTTC. It translates to CASSVQGFLPYGYTF.

By sample fraction, this clonotype is large. The chain is built from TRBV9 and TRBJ1-6; maybe TRBD1 (5 bases). The CDR3 sequence is 14 residues long. Germline CDR1 reads SGDLS; CDR2 reads YYNGEE. V lost 4 bases and J lost 7, with 12 bases in between. The CDR3 DNA sequence: TGTGCCAGCAGCCTCGGGACTGTGAATTCACCCCTCCACTTT. It is translated as CASSLGTVNSPLHF.

The chain employs TRBV11-2 and TRBJ2-1; a weak D match, TRBD1 (5 bases). V gave up 5 bases and J gave up 5 bases, with 16 bases separating them. Germline V CDR1 and CDR2: SGHAT, FQNNGV. This CDR3 comprises 15 residues. The CDR3 nucleotides read TGTGCCAGCAGCCTAGGGCCGGACATTCACAATGAGCAGTTCTTC. Translating it yields CASSLGPDIHNEQFF.

This clonotype has only a few counts. The chain has TRBV2 and TRBJ2-3; 12 nucleotides agree with TRBD2. The V and J ends lost 4 bases and 1 base, in that order; junction bases with no gene match: 0. The CDR3 covers 15 residues. Per the germline V gene, CDR1 is SNHLY and CDR2 is FYNNEI. CDR3 DNA sequence: TGTGCCAGCAGTGGACTAGCGGGGGGCACAGATACGCAGTATTTT. Translation: CASSGLAGGTDTQYF.

V usage is TRBV9 and J usage is TRBJ1-1; TRBD1 agrees at 8 bases. The germline V gene has CDR1 SGDLS and CDR2 YYNGEE. Trimming took 3 bases from V and 7 from J; bases not matched to a gene: 11. This CDR3 is built from 15 residues. As DNA, the CDR3 is TGTGCCAGCAGCGAGGGGACAGGAGTGGGCCGTGAAGCTTTCTTT. Translation: CASSEGTGVGREAFF.

This clonotype was counted between two and nine times. The CDR3 protein is CASSQDHTGELFF. The CDR3 nucleotides read TGTGCCAGCAGCCAGGACCACACCGGGGAGCTGTTTTTT. The chain uses TRBV3-1 and TRBJ2-2; D not certain. In germline, CDR1 is LGHDT, CDR2 YNNKEL (reference sequence). The V end was cut by 3 bases, the J end by 3 bases, with 5 bases between. The CDR3 totals 13 residues.

This clonotype came up a few times. This chain links TRBV27 with TRBJ2-2; D is ambiguous. CDR3 length: 13 amino acids. CDR1 and CDR2 from the germline V gene are MNHEY and SMNVEV (reference sequence). The V end lost 9 bases, the J end lost 5 bases, and 13 bases lay between the germline ends. The CDR3, as DNA: TGTGCCAGTCTAGTCTCCTTAACCGGGGAGCTGTTTTTT. This gives the protein CASLVSLTGELFF.

This clonotype qualifies as medium-sized (0.01 to 0.1%). This chain uses TRBV2 with TRBJ2-7; TRBD1 aligns across 7 bases. Trimming at V came to 5 bases and at J to 1 base, leaving 5 bases not matched to a gene. This CDR3 is 14 amino acids long. Germline CDR1 reads SNHLY; CDR2 reads FYNNEI. The CDR3: CASSSGTESYEQYF. CDR3 nucleotide sequence: TGTGCCAGCAGTTCCGGGACAGAGTCCTACGAGCAGTACTTC.

Ten or more counts support this clonotype. The chain recombines TRBV7-8 with TRBJ1-5; D perhaps matches TRBD1 (5 bases). The germline V gene has CDR1 SGHVS and CDR2 FQNEAQ. Trimming shortened V by 5 bases and J by 3 bases, and 14 bases separated the two germline ends. This CDR3 is 15 amino acids long. The chain's CDR3 is CASSPDRQHNQPQHF. CDR3 sequence (DNA): TGTGCCAGCAGCCCCGACCGACAGCACAATCAGCCCCAGCATTTT. Full variable domain (missing parts from reference TRBV7-8 and TRBJ1-5): GAGVSQSPRYKVAKRGQDVALRCDPISGHVSLFWYQQALGQGPEFLTYFQNEAQLDKSGLPSDRFFAERPEGSVSTLKIQRTQQEDSAVYLCASSPDRQHNQPQHFGDGTRLSIL.

This clonotype was picked up a small number of times. The chain uses TRBV18 and TRBJ1-2; D is possibly TRBD1 (5 bases). From germline, CDR1 is KGHSH and CDR2 LQKENI. The CDR3 is made up of 15 amino acids. V was cut by 3 bases and J by 6 bases, with 17 bases left in between. CDR3 in amino acids: CASSPTQAGLDGYTF. In DNA, the CDR3 is TGTGCCAGCTCACCGACCCAGGCAGGGTTGGATGGCTACACCTTC.

This clonotype appeared many times. V usage is TRBV12-3 or TRBV12-4 and J usage is TRBJ1-2, with D possibly matching TRBD1 (5 bases). V shed 3 bases and J shed 8 bases, with 13 bases lying between them. The length of the CDR3 is 13 residues. CDR3 sequence (DNA): TGTGCCAGCAGTTTTACGGCAGGGCCGGGCTACACCTTC. Protein sequence: CASSFTAGPGYTF.

This clonotype was counted only a few times. The chain uses TRBV27 and TRBJ1-5; D perhaps matches TRBD1 (5 bases). CDR1 is MNHEY and CDR2 is SMNVEV in the germline V gene (reference sequence). V dropped 5 bases and J dropped 6 bases, with 11 bases sitting between them. This CDR3 is built from 13 residues. In DNA, the CDR3 is TGTGCCAGCAGTACCAGGGAGGGTCAGCCCCAGCATTTT. Protein sequence: CASSTREGQPQHF.

This clonotype appeared a few times. J is TRBJ1-1 and V is TRBV6-1; 7 bases match TRBD1. The germline CDR1 and CDR2 sequences are MNHNS and SASEGT. V shed 4 bases and J 1 base; nucleotides not matched to a gene: 6. The CDR3 length is 15 residues. The CDR3 DNA sequence: TGTGCCAGCAGTGCATCGGACAGGCCGAACACTGAAGCTTTCTTT. Its protein product is CASSASDRPNTEAFF.

This clonotype qualifies as medium-sized. The chain links TRBV6-2 or TRBV6-3 to TRBJ1-3, with D maybe TRBD1 (5 bases). This CDR3 has 14 amino acids. Per the germline V gene, CDR1 is MNHEY and CDR2 is SVGEGT. Between the trimmed V and J ends, which lost 6 bases and 0 bases, there was a span of 9 bases. The DNA of the CDR3 is TGTGCCAGCAGCGACAGTTACTCTGGAAACACCATATATTTT. Translating gives CASSDSYSGNTIYF.

This clonotype has just a few counts. The chain combines TRBV11-2 with TRBJ2-5; TRBD2 matches 8 bases. With 5 bases clipped from V and 0 bases from J, the junction kept 2 bases outside the gene matches. The length of the CDR3 is 14 residues. Germline V gene data show CDR1 as SGHAT and CDR2 as FQNNGV. The CDR3 DNA follows: TGTGCCAGCAGCCCTAGCGGGTACCAAGAGACCCAGTACTTC. Its protein product is CASSPSGYQETQYF.

The table lists this clonotype with a few counts. V gene TRBV7-8 combines with J gene TRBJ2-3; either TRBD1 or TRBD2 may supply D (5 bases each). CDR1 and CDR2 from the germline V gene are SGHVS and FQNEAQ. V lost 7 bases, J lost 0 bases, and 11 bases lay in between. This CDR3 has 14 amino acids. CDR3 sequence (DNA): TGTGCCAGCATTTCCGGGGCTAGCACAGATACGCAGTATTTT. Protein sequence: CASISGASTDTQYF.

A few counts support this clonotype. The chain uses TRBV18 and TRBJ1-3, with D possibly being TRBD1 (5 bases). This CDR3 contains 17 residues. Germline V gene lookup returns CDR1 KGHSH and CDR2 LQKENI. V lost 3 bases and J lost 0, with 15 bases in between. The CDR3 DNA sequence: TGTGCCAGCTCACCCCAACAAGGGGTAATCTCTGGAAACACCATATATTTT. Amino acids: CASSPQQGVISGNTIYF.

This clonotype showed up just a few times. The chain carries TRBV18 and TRBJ1-3, with a weak D call TRBD1 (6 bases). V gave up 8 bases and J gave up 0 bases, with 17 bases separating them. This CDR3 comprises 16 residues. Germline values: CDR1 KGHSH, CDR2 LQKENI. This CDR3 is CASHPRQVSSGNTIYF. The CDR3 coding sequence is TGTGCCAGCCATCCCCGACAGGTCTCCTCTGGAAACACCATATATTTT.

This clonotype has a count of ten or more. The chain joins TRBV7-7 to TRBJ1-1; the D is unclear. The CDR3 contains 15 residues. V shed 5 bases and J shed 1 base, with 14 bases lying between them. Germline values: CDR1 SSHAT, CDR2 FNYEAQ (reference sequence). This CDR3 is CASSPITAKNTEAFF. As DNA, the CDR3 is TGTGCCAGCAGCCCTATTACGGCGAAGAACACTGAAGCTTTCTTT.

In its sample, this clonotype was seen many times. This chain joins TRBV19 and TRBJ2-2; 12 nucleotides line up with TRBD1. This CDR3 has 14 residues. CDR1 and CDR2 from the germline V gene are LNHDA and SQIVND (reference sequence). With 7 bases clipped from V and 9 bases from J, the junction kept 6 bases outside the gene matches. The DNA of the CDR3 is TGTGCCAGTACCCCGGGACAGGGGGCCAGGGAGCTGTTTTTT. Translated: CASTPGQGARELFF.

The table lists this clonotype with a few counts. The rearrangement joins TRBV5-1 to TRBJ1-4; D is undetermined. Germline values: CDR1 SGHRS, CDR2 YFSETQ. V lost 4 bases and J 5 bases, leaving 9 bases between the germline ends. This CDR3 comprises 13 residues. The CDR3, as DNA: TGCGCCAGCAGCGAGGGCGGGAATGAAAAACTGTTTTTT. Translated: CASSEGGNEKLFF.

This sequence joins TRBV5-1 and TRBJ2-1; 9 bases are shared with TRBD2. Losses at the gene ends were 4 bases for V and 4 bases for J; bases not matched to a gene: 6. The CDR3 is 15 residues long. The germline V gene encodes CDR1 SGHRS and CDR2 YFSETQ. CDR3 DNA sequence: TGCGCCAGCAGCGTTAGCGGGGGAGTTTACAATGAGCAGTTCTTC. Protein: CASSVSGGVYNEQFF.